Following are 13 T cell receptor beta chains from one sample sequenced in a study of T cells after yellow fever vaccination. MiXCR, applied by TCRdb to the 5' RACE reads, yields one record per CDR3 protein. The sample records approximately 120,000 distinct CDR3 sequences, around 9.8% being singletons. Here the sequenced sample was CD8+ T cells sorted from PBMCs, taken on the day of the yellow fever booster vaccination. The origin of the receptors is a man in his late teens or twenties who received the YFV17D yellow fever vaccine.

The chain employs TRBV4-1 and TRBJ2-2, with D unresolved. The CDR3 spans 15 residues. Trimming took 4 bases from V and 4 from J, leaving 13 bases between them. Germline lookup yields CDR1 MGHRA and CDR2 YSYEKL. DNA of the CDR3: TGCGCCAGCAGCCCCCTCGGCAGTTCCACCGGGGAGCTGTTTTTT. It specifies CASSPLGSSTGELFF.

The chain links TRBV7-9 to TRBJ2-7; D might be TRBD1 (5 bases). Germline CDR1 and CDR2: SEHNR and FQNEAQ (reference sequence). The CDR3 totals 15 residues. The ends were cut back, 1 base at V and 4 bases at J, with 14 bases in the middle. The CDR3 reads CASSLERKSGYEQYF. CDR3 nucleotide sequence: TGTGCCAGCAGCTTAGAACGTAAATCAGGGTACGAGCAGTACTTC.

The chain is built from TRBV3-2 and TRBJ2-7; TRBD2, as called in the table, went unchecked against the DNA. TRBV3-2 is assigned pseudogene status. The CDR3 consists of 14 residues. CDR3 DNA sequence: TGTGCCAGCAGCCAAGACCCCCTCCGGGTAGGGCAGTACGTC. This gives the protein CASSQDPLRVGQYV.

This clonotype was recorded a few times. CDR3 sequence reads: CASSDGGNEQYF. CDR3 nucleotides: TGCGCCAGCAGTGATGGGGGGAACGAGCAGTACTTC. This chain uses TRBV10-2 with TRBJ2-7, with TRBD2 as a possible D gene (6 bases). The germline V gene encodes CDR1 WSHSY and CDR2 SAAADI. The V gene lost 3 bases and the J gene lost 5 bases, with 8 bases spanning the gap. The length of the CDR3 is 12 residues.

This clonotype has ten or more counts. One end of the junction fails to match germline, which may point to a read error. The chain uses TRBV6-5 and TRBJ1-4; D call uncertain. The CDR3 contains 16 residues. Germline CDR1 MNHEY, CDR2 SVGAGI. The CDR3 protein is CASSYRFNGFNENLFF. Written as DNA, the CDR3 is TGTGCCAGCAGTTACCGCTTTAATGGTTTTAATGAAAACCTGTTTTTT.

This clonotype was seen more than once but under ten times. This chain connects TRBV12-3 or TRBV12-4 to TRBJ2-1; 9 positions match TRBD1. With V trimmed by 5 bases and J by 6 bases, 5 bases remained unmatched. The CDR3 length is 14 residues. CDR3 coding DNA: TGTGCCAGCAGTGGGGCGGGACAGGGCAATGAGCAGTTCTTC. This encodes CASSGAGQGNEQFF.

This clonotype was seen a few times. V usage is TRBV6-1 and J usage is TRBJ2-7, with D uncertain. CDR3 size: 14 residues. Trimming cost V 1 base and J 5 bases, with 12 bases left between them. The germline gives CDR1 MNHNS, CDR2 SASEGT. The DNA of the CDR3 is TGTGCCAGCAGTGAAGTAGTTATGGGGAACGAGCAGTACGTC. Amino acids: CASSEVVMGNEQYV.

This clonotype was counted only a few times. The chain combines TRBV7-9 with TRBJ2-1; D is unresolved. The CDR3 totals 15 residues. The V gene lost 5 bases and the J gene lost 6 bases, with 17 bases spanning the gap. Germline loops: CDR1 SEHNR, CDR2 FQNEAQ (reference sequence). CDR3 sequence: CASSAQALFSNEQFF. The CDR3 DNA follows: TGTGCCAGCAGCGCCCAGGCTTTGTTTAGCAATGAGCAGTTCTTC.

CDR3 residues: CASSALGATDEQYF. The CDR3 DNA sequence: TGTGCCAGCAGCGCCCTGGGGGCGACTGACGAGCAGTACTTC. The chain joins TRBV9 to TRBJ2-7, with a weak D call TRBD1 (6 bases). This CDR3 comprises 14 residues. V was cut by 3 bases and J by 5 bases, with 15 bases left in between. From germline, CDR1 is SGDLS and CDR2 YYNGEE.

Here the CDR3 reads CASSLGTGQETQYF. For the CDR3, the DNA is TGCGCCAGCAGCTTGGGGACCGGACAAGAGACCCAGTACTTC. The chain employs TRBV5-1 and TRBJ2-5; D gene unclear. From germline, CDR1 is SGHRS and CDR2 YFSETQ. With 0 bases removed from V and 2 bases from J, the gap between germline ends came to 8 bases. The length of the CDR3 is 14 residues.

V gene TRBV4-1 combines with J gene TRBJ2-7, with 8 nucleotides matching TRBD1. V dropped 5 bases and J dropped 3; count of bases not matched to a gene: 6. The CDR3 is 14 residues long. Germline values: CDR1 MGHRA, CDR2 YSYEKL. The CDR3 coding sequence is TGCGCCAGCAGCGGAAGGACAGGGAACTACGAGCAGTACTTC. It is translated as CASSGRTGNYEQYF.

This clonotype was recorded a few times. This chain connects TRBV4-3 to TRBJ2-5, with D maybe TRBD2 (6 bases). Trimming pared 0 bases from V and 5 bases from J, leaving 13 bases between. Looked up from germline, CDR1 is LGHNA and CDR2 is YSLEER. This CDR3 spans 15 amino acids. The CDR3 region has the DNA TGCGCCAGCAGCCAAGATCTAGGACTACGGGAGACCCAGTACTTC. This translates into CASSQDLGLRETQYF.

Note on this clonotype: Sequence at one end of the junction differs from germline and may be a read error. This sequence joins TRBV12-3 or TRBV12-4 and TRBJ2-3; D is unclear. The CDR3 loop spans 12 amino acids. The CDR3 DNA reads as TGTGCCAGCAGTCCTAGTAGGGATACGCCGTATTTT. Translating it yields CASSPSRDTPYF.